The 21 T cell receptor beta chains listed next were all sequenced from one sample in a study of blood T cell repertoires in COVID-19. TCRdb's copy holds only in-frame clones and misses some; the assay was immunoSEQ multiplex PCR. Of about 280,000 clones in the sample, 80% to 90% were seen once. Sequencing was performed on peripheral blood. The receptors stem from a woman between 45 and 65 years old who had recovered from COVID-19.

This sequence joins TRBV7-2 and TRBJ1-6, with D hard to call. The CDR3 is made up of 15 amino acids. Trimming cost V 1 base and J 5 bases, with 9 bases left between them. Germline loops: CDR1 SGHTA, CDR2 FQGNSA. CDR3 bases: TGTGCCAGCAGCTTAGTCTATCTCAATAATTCACCCCTCCACTTT. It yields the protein CASSLVYLNNSPLHF.

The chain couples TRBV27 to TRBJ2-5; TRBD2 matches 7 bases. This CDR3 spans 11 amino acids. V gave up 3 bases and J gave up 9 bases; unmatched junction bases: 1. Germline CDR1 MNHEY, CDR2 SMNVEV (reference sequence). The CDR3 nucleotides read TGTGCCAGCAGTTTGGGGAGGGCCCAGTACTTC. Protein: CASSLGRAQYF.

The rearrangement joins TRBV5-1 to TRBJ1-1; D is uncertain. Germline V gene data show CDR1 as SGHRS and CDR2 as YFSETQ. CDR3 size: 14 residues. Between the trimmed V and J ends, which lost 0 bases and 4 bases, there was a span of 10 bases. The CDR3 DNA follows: TGCGCCAGCAGCTTGGCCAACCTAGGCACTGAAGCTTTCTTT. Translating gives CASSLANLGTEAFF.

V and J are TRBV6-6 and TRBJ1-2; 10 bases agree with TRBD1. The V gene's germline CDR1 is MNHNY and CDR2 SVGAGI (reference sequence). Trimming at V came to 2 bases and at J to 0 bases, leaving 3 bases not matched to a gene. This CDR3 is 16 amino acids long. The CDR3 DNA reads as TGTGCCAGCAGTTACCTTGGGACAGGGGCTAACTATGGCTACACCTTC. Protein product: CASSYLGTGANYGYTF.

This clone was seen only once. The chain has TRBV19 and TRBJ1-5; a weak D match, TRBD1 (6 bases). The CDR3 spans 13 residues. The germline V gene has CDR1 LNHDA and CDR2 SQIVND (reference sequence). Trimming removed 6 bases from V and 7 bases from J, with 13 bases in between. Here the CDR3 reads CASSKTGRQPQHF. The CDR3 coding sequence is TGTGCCAGTAGCAAAACAGGGCGGCAGCCCCAGCATTTT.

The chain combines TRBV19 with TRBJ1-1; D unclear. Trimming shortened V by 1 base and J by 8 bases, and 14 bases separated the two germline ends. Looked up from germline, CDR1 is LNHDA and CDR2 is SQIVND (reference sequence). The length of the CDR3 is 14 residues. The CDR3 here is CASSIGAGLREAFF. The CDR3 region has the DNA TGTGCCAGTAGTATAGGGGCTGGGCTCCGAGAAGCTTTCTTT.

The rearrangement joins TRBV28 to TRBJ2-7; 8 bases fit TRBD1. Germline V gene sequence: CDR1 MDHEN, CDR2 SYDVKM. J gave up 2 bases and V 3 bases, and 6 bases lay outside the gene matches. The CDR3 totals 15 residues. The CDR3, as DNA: TGTGCCAGCAGTTTTCAGGGGGCTGGGGCCTACGAGCAGTACTTC. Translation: CASSFQGAGAYEQYF.

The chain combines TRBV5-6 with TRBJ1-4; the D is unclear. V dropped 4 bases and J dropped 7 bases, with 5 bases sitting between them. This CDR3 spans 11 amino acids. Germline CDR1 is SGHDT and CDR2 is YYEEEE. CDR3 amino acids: CASSRFEKLFF. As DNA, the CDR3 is TGTGCCAGCAGCCGGTTTGAAAAACTGTTTTTT.

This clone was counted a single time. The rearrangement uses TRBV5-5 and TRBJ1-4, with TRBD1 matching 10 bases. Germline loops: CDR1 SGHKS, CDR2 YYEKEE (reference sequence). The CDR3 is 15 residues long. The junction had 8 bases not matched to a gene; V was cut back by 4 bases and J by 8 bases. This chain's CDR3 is CASSKTGGGEEKLFF. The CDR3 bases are TGTGCCAGCAGCAAGACAGGGGGCGGCGAGGAAAAACTGTTTTTT.

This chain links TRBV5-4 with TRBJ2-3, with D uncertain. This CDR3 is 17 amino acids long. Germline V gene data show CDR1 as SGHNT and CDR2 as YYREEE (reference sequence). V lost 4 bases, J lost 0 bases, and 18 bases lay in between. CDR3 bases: TGTGCCAGCAGCCTTCCCGCACAGTTCAAAAGCACAGATACGCAGTATTTT. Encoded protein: CASSLPAQFKSTDTQYF.

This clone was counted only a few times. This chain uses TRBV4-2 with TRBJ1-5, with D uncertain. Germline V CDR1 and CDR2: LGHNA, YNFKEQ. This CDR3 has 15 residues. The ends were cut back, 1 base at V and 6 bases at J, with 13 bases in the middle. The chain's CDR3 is CASSQVEGEGQPQHF. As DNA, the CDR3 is TGTGCCAGCAGCCAAGTTGAGGGAGAGGGTCAGCCCCAGCATTTT.

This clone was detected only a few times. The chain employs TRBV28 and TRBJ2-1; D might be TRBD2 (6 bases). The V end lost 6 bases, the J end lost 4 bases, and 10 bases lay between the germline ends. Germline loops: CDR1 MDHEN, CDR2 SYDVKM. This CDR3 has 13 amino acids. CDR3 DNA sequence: TGTGCCAGCAGGGATAGCGGTTACAATGAGCAGTTCTTC. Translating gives CASRDSGYNEQFF.

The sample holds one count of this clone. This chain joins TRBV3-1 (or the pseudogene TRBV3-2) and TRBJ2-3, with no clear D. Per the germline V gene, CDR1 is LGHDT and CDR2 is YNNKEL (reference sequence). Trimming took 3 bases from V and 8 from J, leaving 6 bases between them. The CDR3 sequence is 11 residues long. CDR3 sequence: CASSQRGTQYF. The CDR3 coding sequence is TGTGCCAGCAGCCAGAGAGGTACGCAGTATTTT.

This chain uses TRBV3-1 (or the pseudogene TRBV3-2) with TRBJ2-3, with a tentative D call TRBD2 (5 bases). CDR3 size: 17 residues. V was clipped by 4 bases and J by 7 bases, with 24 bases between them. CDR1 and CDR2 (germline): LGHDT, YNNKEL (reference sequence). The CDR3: CASSPRQRAPTLYTQYF. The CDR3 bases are TGTGCCAGCAGCCCACGTCAGAGGGCCCCGACCTTATATACGCAGTATTTT.

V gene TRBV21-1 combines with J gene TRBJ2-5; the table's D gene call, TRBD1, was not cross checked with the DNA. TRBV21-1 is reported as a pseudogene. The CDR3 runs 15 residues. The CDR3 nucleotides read TGTGCCAGCAGCACTAGGACAGGGGGTCATGAGACCCAGTACTTC. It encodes CASSTRTGGHETQYF.

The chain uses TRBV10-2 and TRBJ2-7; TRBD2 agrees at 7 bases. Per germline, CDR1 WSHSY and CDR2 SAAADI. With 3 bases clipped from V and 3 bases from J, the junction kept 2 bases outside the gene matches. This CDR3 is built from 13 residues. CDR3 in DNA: TGCGCCAGCAGTGACTTAGCGGGCTACGAGCAGTACTTC. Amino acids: CASSDLAGYEQYF.

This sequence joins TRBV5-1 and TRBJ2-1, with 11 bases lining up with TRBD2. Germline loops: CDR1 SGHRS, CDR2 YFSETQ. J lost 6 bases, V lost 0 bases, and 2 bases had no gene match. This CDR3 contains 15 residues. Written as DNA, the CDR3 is TGCGCCAGCAGCTTGGGACTAGCGGGGCTCAATGAGCAGTTCTTC. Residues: CASSLGLAGLNEQFF.

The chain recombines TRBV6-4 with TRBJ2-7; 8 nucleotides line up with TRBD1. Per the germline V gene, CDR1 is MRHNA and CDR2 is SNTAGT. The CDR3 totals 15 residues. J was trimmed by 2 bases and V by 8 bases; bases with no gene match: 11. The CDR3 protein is CASGLHRTGTYEQYF. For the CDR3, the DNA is TGTGCCAGCGGACTTCACCGGACAGGGACCTACGAGCAGTACTTC.

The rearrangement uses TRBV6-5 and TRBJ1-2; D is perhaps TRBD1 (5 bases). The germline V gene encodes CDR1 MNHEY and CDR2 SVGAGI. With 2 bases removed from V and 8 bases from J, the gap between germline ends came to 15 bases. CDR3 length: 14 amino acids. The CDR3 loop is CASSYAPRGEGYTF. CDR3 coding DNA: TGTGCCAGCAGTTACGCCCCCCGGGGGGAAGGCTACACCTTC.

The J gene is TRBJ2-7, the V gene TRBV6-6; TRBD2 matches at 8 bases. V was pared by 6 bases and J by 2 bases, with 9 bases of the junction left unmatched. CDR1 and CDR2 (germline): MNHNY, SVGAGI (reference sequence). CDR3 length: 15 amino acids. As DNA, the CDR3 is TGTGCCAGCAGCCCCGGCAGCGGGGGAACCTACGAGCAGTACTTC. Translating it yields CASSPGSGGTYEQYF.

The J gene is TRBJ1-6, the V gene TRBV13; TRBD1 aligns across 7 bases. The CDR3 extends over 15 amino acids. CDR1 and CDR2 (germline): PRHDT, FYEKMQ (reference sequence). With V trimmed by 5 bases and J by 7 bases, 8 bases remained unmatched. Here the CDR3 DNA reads TGTGCCAGCAGCCCCGAACAGGGGCCGAATTCACCCCTCCACTTT. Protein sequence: CASSPEQGPNSPLHF.